One T cell receptor beta chain is described in this entry. Preparation of the TCRbeta library was carried out with unique molecular identifiers. TCRdb passed the PCR reads through MiXCR, listing each CDR3 protein once. Here the sample spans about 610,000 distinct CDR3 sequences, over 9.5% being singletons. The data derive from a study of T-cell reconstitution after alpha-beta-depleted transplantation in children. This CDR3 contains 13 residues. Germline values: CDR1 DFQATT, CDR2 SNEGSKA (reference sequence). With 5 bases removed from V and 1 base from J, the gap between germline ends came to 9 bases. This specimen was PBMCs from the stem cell graft donor, taken from the stem cell graft. This sequence joins TRBV20-1 and TRBJ1-5, with D possibly matching TRBD1 (5 bases). This receptor was identified in a human donor who donated a stem cell graft to a child with acute myeloid leukemia. The CDR3 here is CSAGGGSNQPQHF. The CDR3 nucleotides read TGCAGTGCTGGGGGGGGAAGCAATCAGCCCCAGCATTTT.